This entry concerns a single T cell receptor beta chain. It has no known antigen specificity. Base-call qualities are not available, and no considerably larger clone is one nucleotide away. The library was produced with RT-PCR. Sequencing was performed on a NextSeq 550. In TCRdb, the public reads were trimmed at Q25 with fastp and aligned with MiXCR, with productive beta chains retained. Each entry merges the rows of one CDR3 protein and shows their most common DNA and genes. For this sample the table gives over 350,000 distinct CDR3 sequences, of which 15% to 20% were detected only once. Together, the top ten hold 6.5% to 7.5% of the sample. The data were taken from a study of patients and donors after allogeneic stem cell transplantation (dated by TCRdb to the early 2020s). Measured from the cysteine to the phenylalanine, the CDR3 is 13 residues long. The read is trimmed to its CDR3 DNA, 39 bases read in frame from base 1. Relative to germline, V is 3 bases shorter and J is 0 bases shorter, with 7 bases between their ends. The germline V gene (reference sequence) yields DFQATT for CDR1 and SNEGSKA for CDR2.

The specimen sequenced was blood, either unsorted or a sorted T cell fraction (not recorded which). The chain is assembled from TRBV20-1 and TRBJ2-3; TRBD2 is a weak D gene call, 5 bases matching. The sequence came from a human donor who was either an allogeneic HSCT recipient or a stem cell or donor lymphocyte infusion donor (not recorded which). It is not recorded whose cells these are; they may come from a transplant donor. The DNA is as follows: TGCAGTGCTAGGCGGGCTAGCACAGATACGCAGTATTTT. This sequence encodes CSARRASTDTQYF.